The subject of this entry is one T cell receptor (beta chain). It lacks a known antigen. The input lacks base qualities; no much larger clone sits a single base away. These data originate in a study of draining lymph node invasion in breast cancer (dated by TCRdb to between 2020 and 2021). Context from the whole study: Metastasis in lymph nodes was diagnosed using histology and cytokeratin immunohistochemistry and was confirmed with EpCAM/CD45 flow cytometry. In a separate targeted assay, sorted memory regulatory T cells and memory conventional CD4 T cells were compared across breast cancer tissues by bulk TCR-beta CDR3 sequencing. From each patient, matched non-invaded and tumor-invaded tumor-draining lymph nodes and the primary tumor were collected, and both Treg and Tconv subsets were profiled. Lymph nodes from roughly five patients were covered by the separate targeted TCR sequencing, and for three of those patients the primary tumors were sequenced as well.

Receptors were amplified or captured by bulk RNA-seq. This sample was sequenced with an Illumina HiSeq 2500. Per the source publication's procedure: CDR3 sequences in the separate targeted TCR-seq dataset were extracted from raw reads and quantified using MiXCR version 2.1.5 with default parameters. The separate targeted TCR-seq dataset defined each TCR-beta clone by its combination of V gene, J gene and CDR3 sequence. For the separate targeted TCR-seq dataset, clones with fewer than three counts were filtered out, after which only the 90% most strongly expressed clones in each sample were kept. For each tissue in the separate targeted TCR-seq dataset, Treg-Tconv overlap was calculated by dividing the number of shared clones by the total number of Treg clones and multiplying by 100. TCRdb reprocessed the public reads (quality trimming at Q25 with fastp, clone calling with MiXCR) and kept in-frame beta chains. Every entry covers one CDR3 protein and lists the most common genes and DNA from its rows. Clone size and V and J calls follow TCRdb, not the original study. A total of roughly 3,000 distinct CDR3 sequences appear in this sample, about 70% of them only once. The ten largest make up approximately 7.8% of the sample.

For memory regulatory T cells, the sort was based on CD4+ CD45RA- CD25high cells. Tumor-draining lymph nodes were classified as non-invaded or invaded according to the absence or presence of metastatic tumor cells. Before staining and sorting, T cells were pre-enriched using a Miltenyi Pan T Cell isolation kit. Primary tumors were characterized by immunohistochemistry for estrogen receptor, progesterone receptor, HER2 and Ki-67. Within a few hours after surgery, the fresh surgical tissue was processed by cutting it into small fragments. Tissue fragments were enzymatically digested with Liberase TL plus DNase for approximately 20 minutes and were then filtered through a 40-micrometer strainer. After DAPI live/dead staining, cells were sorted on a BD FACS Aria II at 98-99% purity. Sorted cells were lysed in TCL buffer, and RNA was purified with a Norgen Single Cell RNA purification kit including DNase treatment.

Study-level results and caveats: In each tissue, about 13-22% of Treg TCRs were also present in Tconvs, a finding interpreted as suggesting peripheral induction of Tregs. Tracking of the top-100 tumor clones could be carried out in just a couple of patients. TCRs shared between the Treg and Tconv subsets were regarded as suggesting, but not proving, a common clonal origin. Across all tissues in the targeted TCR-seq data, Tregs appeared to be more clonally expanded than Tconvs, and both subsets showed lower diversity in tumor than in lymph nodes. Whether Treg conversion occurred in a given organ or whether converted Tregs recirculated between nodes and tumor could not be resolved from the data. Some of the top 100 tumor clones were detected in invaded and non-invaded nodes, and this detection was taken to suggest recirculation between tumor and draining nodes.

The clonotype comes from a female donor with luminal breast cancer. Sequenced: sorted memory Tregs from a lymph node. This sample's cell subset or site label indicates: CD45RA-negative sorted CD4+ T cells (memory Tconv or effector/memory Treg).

The DNA sequence is as follows: TGCGCCAGCAGCTTGGCAGAAGGGAGGAACACTGAAGCTTTCTTT. This encodes CASSLAEGRNTEAFF. The chain is assembled from TRBV5-1 and TRBJ1-1; a confident D gene designation cannot be given. V lost 0 bases and J lost 1 base; the stretch between them is 10 bases long. The CDR3 sequence holds 15 residues, the cysteine and phenylalanine included. Only the CDR3 portion is preserved as DNA: 45 bases, with reading frame beginning at the first base. Via the germline V gene, CDR1 is SGHRS and CDR2 YFSETQ.